This T cell receptor (beta chain) was recovered during a study of blood T cell repertoires in COVID-19. The CDR3 runs 13 residues. V was cut by 5 bases and J by 5 bases, with 12 bases left in between. Germline CDR1 and CDR2: SGHTA and FQGNSA. This clone was observed once. Under the authors' procedure: Quantification of nucleated cells was approximated via reference gene primer amplification. Using immunoSEQ multiplex PCR, the repertoire was profiled, and TCRdb retains in-frame clones only, with some absent. The V and J calls and the clone size are those of that table, but D and trimming were determined from the DNA. The data show 350,000 to 450,000 clones, approximately 89% seen once. Participant-given clinical history determined each cohort assignment.

This rearrangement joins TRBV7-2 to TRBJ2-5; D possibly corresponds to TRBD2 (5 bases). Sequences were obtained from PBMCs or T cells enriched from blood (not recorded which). This TCR was recovered from a woman aged 25 to 39 who had recovered from COVID-19. CDR3 protein: CASSPPGSETQYF. Here the CDR3 DNA reads TGTGCCAGCAGCCCCCCGGGATCCGAGACCCAGTACTTC.